These T cell receptor beta chains were read from a single sample in a study of blood T cell repertoires in COVID-19. Only in-frame clones appear in the TCRdb table, and some are missing; sequencing was by immunoSEQ multiplex PCR. The sample has over 200,000 clones, more than 85% seen once. The sample taken for sequencing was peripheral blood. These receptors came from a man between 40 and 49 years old with active or convalescent COVID-19. Each CDR3 is given with its conserved first and last residue. The D gene is left open where the match is weak. Rows may omit the clone size; those that give it use once, few, many or a size class.

j_call clone_size cdr3_length d_call v_call cdr3_nt cdr3_aa
TRBJ1-4 - 14 - TRBV6-4 TGTGCCAGCAGTGACTCGGGAGGGGATGAAAAACTGTTTTTT CASSDSGGDEKLFF
TRBJ2-3 - 16 TRBD1 TRBV5-1 TGCGCCAGCAGCTCGGGGACAGGGGGCGAAGCAGATACGCAGTATTTT CASSSGTGGEADTQYF
TRBJ1-2 - 13 - TRBV7-8 TGTGCCAGCAGCTTAGGGAGAATTTCGTGGTACACCTTC CASSLGRISWYTF
TRBJ2-1 - 15 - TRBV6-1 TGTGCCAGCAGTGATCAGTACAGCTCCTACAATGAGCAGTTCTTC CASSDQYSSYNEQFF
TRBJ2-1 - 18 TRBD2 TRBV24-1 TGTGCCACCAGTGATGCCTCCGGGACTAGCGGGCATTACAATGAGCAGTTCTTC CATSDASGTSGHYNEQFF
TRBJ1-4 - 14 - TRBV28 TGTGCCAGCAGTTTTGTGTCAGGGGTAGAAAAACTGTTTTTT CASSFVSGVEKLFF
TRBJ2-4 - 16 - TRBV4-1 TGCGCCAGCAGCCTCCTACCCGGGCAGGGTGAAAACATTCAGTACTTC CASSLLPGQGENIQYF
TRBJ1-1 few 15 TRBD1 TRBV19 TGTGCCAGTACCCCCCTTGGGACAGGGAACACTGAAGCTTTCTTT CASTPLGTGNTEAFF
TRBJ2-5 - 15 TRBD2 TRBV3-1/TRBV3-2 TGTGCCAGCAGCCAAGTGACTAGCGGGGGGCAGACCCAGTACTTC CASSQVTSGGQTQYF
TRBJ1-2 - 16 TRBD1 TRBV5-1 TGCGCCAGCAGCCCCGAACCGACAGGGGGCAACTATGGCTACACCTTC CASSPEPTGGNYGYTF
TRBJ1-2 once 13 - TRBV4-1 TGCGCCAGCAGCCAAGTAACAGGGACTGGCTACACCTTC CASSQVTGTGYTF
TRBJ1-3 few 14 TRBD1 TRBV7-8 TGTGCCACCAGACAGGGGAAGGACGGAAACACCATATATTTT CATRQGKDGNTIYF
TRBJ1-1 - 12 TRBD1 TRBV6-6 TGTGCCAGCGAGGGGGCGAACACTGAAGCTTTCTTT CASEGANTEAFF
TRBJ1-5 - 14 - TRBV2 TGTGCCAGCAGCACGTCCCCCAGCGGGCAGCCCCAGCATTTT CASSTSPSGQPQHF
TRBJ2-7 - 16 TRBD1 TRBV5-1 TGCGCCAGCAGCCATGACGCCGGGACAGGCTACTACGAGCAGTACTTC CASSHDAGTGYYEQYF
TRBJ2-3 - 20 TRBD2 TRBV28 TGTGCCAGCAGTCCCCAACCCAATCTCGGACTAGCGGGGTACACAGATACGCAGTATTTT CASSPQPNLGLAGYTDTQYF
TRBJ2-7 - 16 - TRBV3-1/TRBV3-2 TGTGCCAGCAGCAAAAAACCCGCCGGGAGCTCCTACGAGCAGTACTTC CASSKKPAGSSYEQYF
TRBJ1-6 once 15 TRBD1 TRBV6-1 TGTGCCAGCAGTGAAGCAAGGAGGGGGCTTTCACCCCTCCACTTT CASSEARRGLSPLHF
TRBJ2-5 - 13 TRBD2 TRBV7-8 TGTGCCAGCGTCGGGGGGGCCGGGAAGACCCAGTACTTC CASVGGAGKTQYF
TRBJ2-1 - 14 TRBD1 TRBV5-1 TGCGCCAGCAGCGTCCGGGACAGGCAGAATGAGCAGTTCTTC CASSVRDRQNEQFF